The rows below give T cell receptor beta chains drawn from one sample of a study of cytomegalovirus exposure and HLA in healthy donors. The assay was immunoSEQ multiplex PCR, and TCRdb's table has in-frame clones only and misses some. The table for this sample gives roughly 88,000 clones. The sample taken for sequencing was PBMCs. All receptors derive from a man aged 50-59 years in good health and CMV-seropositive. Both conserved end residues are part of each CDR3. Fields, in order: J gene, V gene, D gene, CDR3 length, CDR3 DNA, CDR3 protein. The D gene is left open where the match is weak.

TRBJ1-4	TRBV30	TRBD1	15	TGTGCCTGGATTGACCGAACCGGGACAGCTGAAAAACTGTTTTTT	CAWIDRTGTAEKLFF
TRBJ2-1	TRBV7-2	.	15	TGTGCCAGCAGCTTAGGGGCATTAAGTGTGGATGAGCAGTTCTTC	CASSLGALSVDEQFF
TRBJ1-1	TRBV4-3	.	15	TGCGCCAGCAGCCAGGAGCTTCCGCCGGGACACCAAGCTTTCTTT	CASSQELPPGHQAFF
TRBJ1-1	TRBV29-1	TRBD1	12	TGCAGCGCTAGGACAGGGGAGACTGAAGCTTTCTTT	CSARTGETEAFF
TRBJ2-4	TRBV6-6	TRBD2	15	TGTGCCAGCAGTTACTCGAGACTAGCGGGAAACATTCAGTACTTC	CASSYSRLAGNIQYF
TRBJ2-5	TRBV5-5	TRBD2	16	TGTGCCAGCAGCTTGGGACTAGCGGGCTTTCAAGAGACCCAGTACTTC	CASSLGLAGFQETQYF
TRBJ2-1	TRBV4-3	.	15	TGCGCCAGCAGCCAAGTGGGGCGGACCTACAATGAGCAGTTCTTC	CASSQVGRTYNEQFF
TRBJ2-1	TRBV11-3	.	14	TGTGCCAGCAGCTTAACACAGGGCCGGTTAGGGCAGTTCTTC	CASSLTQGRLGQFF
TRBJ1-2	TRBV2	.	14	TGTGCCAGCAGTGATAGGGTGACAGGTGGTGGCTACACCTTC	CASSDRVTGGGYTF
TRBJ1-2	TRBV29-1	TRBD1	11	TGCAGCGCTGACAGGGGTTATGGCTACACCTTC	CSADRGYGYTF
TRBJ2-1	TRBV18	TRBD2	14	TGTGCCAGCGGCAGCGGGAGAGCCTACAATGAGCAGTTCTTC	CASGSGRAYNEQFF
TRBJ1-3	TRBV11-3	.	14	TGTGCCAGCAGCCCGGGACTGATCGGAAACACCATATATTTT	CASSPGLIGNTIYF
TRBJ1-1	TRBV30	.	14	TGTGCCTGGAGTGTTGGGCTTTTGAACACTGAAGCTTTCTTT	CAWSVGLLNTEAFF
TRBJ1-1	TRBV18	.	12	TGTGCCAGCTCATCGGACTACACTGAAGCTTTCTTT	CASSSDYTEAFF
TRBJ2-1	TRBV9	TRBD2	19	TGTGCCAGCAGCGTAGTCGGGGTTGGGACTAGCGGGAGTGACAATGAGCAGTTCTTC	CASSVVGVGTSGSDNEQFF
TRBJ1-2	TRBV28	.	12	TGTGCCAGCAGTTACGCCAGCTATGGCTACACCTTC	CASSYASYGYTF
TRBJ2-1	TRBV7-2	TRBD2	15	TGTGCCAGCAGCCTGACTAGCGGGAGTCTCCATGAGCAGTTCTTC	CASSLTSGSLHEQFF
TRBJ2-1	TRBV5-1	TRBD2	15	TGCGCCAGCCAAACCGGGACTAGCGGGAGTGGGGAGCAGTTCTTC	CASQTGTSGSGEQFF
TRBJ1-5	TRBV12-5	.	12	TGTGCTAGTGGTTTAACGGTATGGCCCCAGCATTTT	CASGLTVWPQHF
TRBJ1-1	TRBV18	.	14	TGTGCCAGCTCACCACTACAGGGGAACACTGAAGCTTTCTTT	CASSPLQGNTEAFF
TRBJ2-2	TRBV19	.	14	TGTGCCAGTAACGTCGGGAAACAGACCGGGGAGCTGTTTTTT	CASNVGKQTGELFF
TRBJ1-2	TRBV30	.	17	TGTGCCTGGAGGACCCCTCCCCGCGGAGGAAGGGAAGGCGGCTACACCTTC	CAWRTPPRGGREGGYTF
TRBJ1-5	TRBV18	TRBD1	15	TGTGCCAGCTCACCCGACAGGGTTGGAGGCCAGCCCCAGCATTTT	CASSPDRVGGQPQHF
TRBJ1-5	TRBV18	.	13	TGTGCCAGCTCATGGGGGGGCGACCAGCCCCAGCATTTT	CASSWGGDQPQHF
TRBJ2-7	TRBV10-3	.	15	TGTGCCATCAGTGCCAGGACTACTCTCTCCTACGAGCAGTACTTC	CAISARTTLSYEQYF
TRBJ1-1	TRBV6-1	.	14	TGTGCCAGCATTATGACAGGACCCAACACTGAAGCTTTCTTT	CASIMTGPNTEAFF
TRBJ1-2	TRBV5-4	.	16	TGTGCCAGCAGCTTGGAAGACACCGCGAGATTACGTGGCTACACCTTC	CASSLEDTARLRGYTF
TRBJ1-6	TRBV6-5	.	12	TGTGCCAGCAGACAGTATAATTCACCCCTCCACTTT	CASRQYNSPLHF
TRBJ2-1	TRBV5-1	.	14	TGCGCCAGCAGCTTAGGGGCAGGCTACAATGAGCAGTTCTTC	CASSLGAGYNEQFF
TRBJ1-3	TRBV11-2	TRBD1	17	TGTGCCAGCAGCCGCTCGGGACAGGGGTTCCTATGGAACACCATATATTTT	CASSRSGQGFLWNTIYF
TRBJ1-5	TRBV5-1	.	13	TGCGCCAGCAGCTGGGAGGGTAGTCAGCCCCAGCATTTT	CASSWEGSQPQHF
TRBJ2-5	TRBV4-2	TRBD2	16	TGTGCCAGCAGCCCGTTTACTAGCGGGGTCCAAGAGACCCAGTACTTC	CASSPFTSGVQETQYF
TRBJ1-2	TRBV2	.	15	TGTGCCAGCAGTGGCGGGACGCGGTCTCTCTATGGCTACACCTTC	CASSGGTRSLYGYTF
TRBJ2-2	TRBV5-4	TRBD2	16	TGTGCCAGCAGCAGGGACCTAGCGGGAGGGAGCGGGGAGCTGTTTTTT	CASSRDLAGGSGELFF
TRBJ2-3	TRBV10-3	TRBD2	17	TGTGCCATCAGTCCTGTCCGGGGGGTAGCGGGCACAGATACGCAGTATTTT	CAISPVRGVAGTDTQYF
TRBJ2-7	TRBV19	TRBD2	14	TGTGCCAGTAGCCCGGGACTAGCGGCTTACGAGCAGTACTTC	CASSPGLAAYEQYF
TRBJ1-1	TRBV6-1	.	15	TGTGCCAGCAGTGACCCGGGACTCTTGAACACTGAAGCTTTCTTT	CASSDPGLLNTEAFF
TRBJ2-1	TRBV13	TRBD2	14	TGTGCCAGCAGCCTCCGGACTAGCTACAATGAGCAGTTCTTC	CASSLRTSYNEQFF
TRBJ1-1	TRBV7-2	.	15	TGTGCCAGCAGCCGGGGGATAAGCGGGAGCACTGAAGCTTTCTTT	CASSRGISGSTEAFF
TRBJ2-7	TRBV4-3	TRBD2	16	TGCGCCAGCAGCCAAGAAAGGAGCGGGAGCTTGTACGAGCAGTACTTC	CASSQERSGSLYEQYF
TRBJ2-5	TRBV13	TRBD2	14	TGTGCCAGCAGCTTAGGGGGAGGGCCAGAGACCCAGTACTTC	CASSLGGGPETQYF
TRBJ1-2	TRBV5-4	.	14	TGTGCCAGCTCCCCGTACGGGGCTAACTATGGCTACACCTTC	CASSPYGANYGYTF
TRBJ2-2	TRBV21-1	.	13	TGTGCCAGCACCCAACTCGGCACCGGGGAGCTGTTTTTT	CASTQLGTGELFF
TRBJ2-1	TRBV5-4	TRBD2	16	TGTGCCAGCAGCCCTTTCTTAGCGGGAGATTCCAATGAGCAGTTCTTC	CASSPFLAGDSNEQFF
TRBJ2-4	TRBV20-1	.	11	TGCAGTGGGGGTTGGGGGGACATTCAGTACTTC	CSGGWGDIQYF